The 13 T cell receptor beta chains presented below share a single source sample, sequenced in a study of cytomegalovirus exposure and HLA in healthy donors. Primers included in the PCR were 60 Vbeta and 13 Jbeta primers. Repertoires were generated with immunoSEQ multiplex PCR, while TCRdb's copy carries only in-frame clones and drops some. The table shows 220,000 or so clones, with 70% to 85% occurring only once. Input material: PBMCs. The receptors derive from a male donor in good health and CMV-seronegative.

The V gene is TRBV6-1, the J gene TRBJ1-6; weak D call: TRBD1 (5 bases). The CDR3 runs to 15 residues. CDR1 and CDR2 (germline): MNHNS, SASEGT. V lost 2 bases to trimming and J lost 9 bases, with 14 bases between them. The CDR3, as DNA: TGTGCCAGCAGTGAAAGCCCCTACCAGGGTTCACCCCTCCACTTT. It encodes CASSESPYQGSPLHF.

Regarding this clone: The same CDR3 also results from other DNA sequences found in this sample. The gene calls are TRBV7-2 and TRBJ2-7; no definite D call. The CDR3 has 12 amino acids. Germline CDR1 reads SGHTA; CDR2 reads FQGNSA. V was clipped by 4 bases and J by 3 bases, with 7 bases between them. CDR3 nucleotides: TGTGCCAGCAGCTACAACAGCTACGAGCAGTACTTC. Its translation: CASSYNSYEQYF.

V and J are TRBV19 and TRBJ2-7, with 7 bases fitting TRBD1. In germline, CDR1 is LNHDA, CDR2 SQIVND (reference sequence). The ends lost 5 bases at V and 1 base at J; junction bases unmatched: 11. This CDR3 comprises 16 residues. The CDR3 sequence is CASSALPGQFSYEQYF. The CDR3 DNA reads TGTGCCAGTAGTGCCCTCCCGGGACAGTTTTCCTACGAGCAGTACTTC.

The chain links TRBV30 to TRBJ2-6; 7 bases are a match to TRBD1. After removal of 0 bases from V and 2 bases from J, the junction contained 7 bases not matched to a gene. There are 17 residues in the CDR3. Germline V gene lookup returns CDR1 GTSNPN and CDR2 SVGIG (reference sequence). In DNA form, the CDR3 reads TGTGCCTGGAGTGTAGGGACAGCCTGGACTGGGGCCAACGTCCTGACTTTC. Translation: CAWSVGTAWTGANVLTF. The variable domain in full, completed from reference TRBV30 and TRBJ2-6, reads SQTIHQWPATLVQPVGSPLSLECTVEGTSNPNLYWYRQAAGRGLQLLFYSVGIGQISSEVPQNLSASRPQDRQFILSSKKLLLSDSGFYLCAWSVGTAWTGANVLTFGAGSRLTVL.

CDR3 coding DNA: TGTGCCAGCTCACCACTACAGGGGGCTGAAGAGACCCAGTACTTC. This translates into CASSPLQGAEETQYF. The genes are TRBV18 and TRBJ2-5, with 9 nucleotides matching TRBD1. V trimming: 1 base; J trimming: 3 bases; junction bases outside the gene matches: 3. Germline values: CDR1 KGHSH, CDR2 LQKENI. This CDR3 has 15 residues.

CDR3 sequence: CASSENNSPLHF. The CDR3 bases are TGCGCCAGCAGCGAGAATAATTCACCCCTCCACTTT. V gene TRBV5-1 combines with J gene TRBJ1-6, with no clear D. Germline CDR1 and CDR2: SGHRS and YFSETQ. The CDR3 length is 12 residues. Trimming left V 4 bases short and J 5 bases short, with 4 bases between.

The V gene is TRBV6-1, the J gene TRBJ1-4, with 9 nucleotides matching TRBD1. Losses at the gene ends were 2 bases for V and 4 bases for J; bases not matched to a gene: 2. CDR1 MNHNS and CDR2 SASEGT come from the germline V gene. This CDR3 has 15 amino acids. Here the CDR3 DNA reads TGTGCCAGCAGTGAACCGGGACAGGGTAATGAAAAACTGTTTTTT. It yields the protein CASSEPGQGNEKLFF.

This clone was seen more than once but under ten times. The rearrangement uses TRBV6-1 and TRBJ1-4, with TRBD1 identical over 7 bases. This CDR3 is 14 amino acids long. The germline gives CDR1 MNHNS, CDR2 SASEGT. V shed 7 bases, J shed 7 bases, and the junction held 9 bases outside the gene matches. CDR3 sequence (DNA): TGTGCCAGCACAACCGACAGGGTGCCTGAAAAACTGTTTTTT. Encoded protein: CASTTDRVPEKLFF.

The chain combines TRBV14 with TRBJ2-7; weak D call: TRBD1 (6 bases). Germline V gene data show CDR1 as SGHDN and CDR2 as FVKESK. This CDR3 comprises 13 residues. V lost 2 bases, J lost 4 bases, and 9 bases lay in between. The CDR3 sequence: CASSQLRGYEQYF. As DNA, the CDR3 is TGTGCCAGCAGCCAACTGAGGGGGTACGAGCAGTACTTC.

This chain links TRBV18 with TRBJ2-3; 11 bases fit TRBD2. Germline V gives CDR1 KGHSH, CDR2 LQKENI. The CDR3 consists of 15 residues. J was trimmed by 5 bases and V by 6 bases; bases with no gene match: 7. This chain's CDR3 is CASSVLAGAIDTQYF. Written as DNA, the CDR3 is TGTGCCAGCTCCGTACTAGCGGGAGCGATAGATACGCAGTATTTT. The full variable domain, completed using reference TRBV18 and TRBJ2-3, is NAGVMQNPRHLVRRRGQEARLRCSPMKGHSHVYWYRQLPEEGLKFMVYLQKENIIDESGMPKERFSAEFPKEGPSILRIQQVVRGDSAAYFCASSVLAGAIDTQYFGPGTRLTVL.

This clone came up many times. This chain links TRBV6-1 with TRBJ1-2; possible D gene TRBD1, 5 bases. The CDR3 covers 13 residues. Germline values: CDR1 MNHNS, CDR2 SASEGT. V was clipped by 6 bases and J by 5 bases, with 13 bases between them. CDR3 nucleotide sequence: TGTGCCAGCAGCCTTGGGGGGGAGTATGGCTACACCTTC. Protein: CASSLGGEYGYTF.

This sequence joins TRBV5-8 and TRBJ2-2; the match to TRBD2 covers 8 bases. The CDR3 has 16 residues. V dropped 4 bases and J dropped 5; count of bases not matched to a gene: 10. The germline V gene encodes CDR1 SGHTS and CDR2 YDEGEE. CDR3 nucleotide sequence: TGTGCCAGCAGCACAAACCTAGCGGGCAGAACCGGGGAGCTGTTTTTT. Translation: CASSTNLAGRTGELFF.

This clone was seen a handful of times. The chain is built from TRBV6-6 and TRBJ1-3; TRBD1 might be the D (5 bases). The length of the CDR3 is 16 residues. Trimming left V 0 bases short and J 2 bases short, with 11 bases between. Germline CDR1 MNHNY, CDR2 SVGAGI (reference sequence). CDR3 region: CASSYSKGSTGNTIYF. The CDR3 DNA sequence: TGTGCCAGCAGTTACTCGAAGGGGTCTACTGGAAACACCATATATTTT.